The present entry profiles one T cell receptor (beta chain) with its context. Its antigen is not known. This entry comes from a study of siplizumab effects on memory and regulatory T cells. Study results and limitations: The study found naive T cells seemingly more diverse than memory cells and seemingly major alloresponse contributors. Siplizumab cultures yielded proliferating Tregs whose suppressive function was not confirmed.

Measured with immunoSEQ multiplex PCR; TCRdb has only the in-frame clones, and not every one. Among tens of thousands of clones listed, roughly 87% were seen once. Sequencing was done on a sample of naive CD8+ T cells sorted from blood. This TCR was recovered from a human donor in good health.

The CDR3 coding sequence is TGTGCCAGCAGTGAAGTCCCAGGGGGTTACGAGCAGTACTTC. Amino acid sequence: CASSEVPGGYEQYF. The J gene is TRBJ2-7, the V gene TRBV2; 7 nucleotides align to TRBD1. Germline assignment: CDR1 SNHLY and CDR2 FYNNEI. V trimming: 1 base; J trimming: 4 bases; junction bases outside the gene matches: 4. The CDR3 is 14 residues long.